Below, 29 T cell receptor beta chains from the same sample are listed, as sequenced in a study of a mutant IDH1 vaccine in newly diagnosed glioma. The repertoire was sequenced with immunoSEQ multiplex PCR; TCRdb's copy has only in-frame clones and lacks some. Among tens of thousands of clones listed, 87% were seen once. Time point in this sample: week 23, last vaccination. Each dose delivered 300 ug of mutant IDH1 20-mer peptide subcutaneously with imiquimod. No cognate antigen is known for these TCRs. The sequencing used PBMCs, collected from a glioma patient whose treatment included an IDH1 peptide vaccine. The receptor source for this set is a man aged 35 to 55 with glioma.

This chain links TRBV11-2 with TRBJ2-5, with 12 positions matching TRBD2. The CDR3 has 16 residues. Germline V lookup: CDR1 SGHAT, CDR2 FQNNGV. The trim removed 2 bases at V and 3 bases at J, leaving 4 bases unmatched. In DNA form, the CDR3 reads TGTGCCAGCAGCTTAAAAGGACTAGCGGGGAAAGAGACCCAGTACTTC. It yields the protein CASSLKGLAGKETQYF.

This chain joins TRBV16 and TRBJ2-5; 10 positions agree with TRBD1. Unmatched junction bases numbered 7, after V lost 4 bases and J lost 5 bases. Germline assignment: CDR1 KGHSY and CDR2 FQNENV. CDR3 length equals 15 residues. CDR3 DNA sequence: TGTGCCAGCAGCCCTCCGGGACAGGGGATGGAGACCCAGTACTTC. It translates to CASSPPGQGMETQYF.

The chain has TRBV7-9 and TRBJ1-1; tentatively, D is TRBD1 (5 bases). V gave up 5 bases and J gave up 7 bases, with 14 bases separating them. CDR3 length: 13 amino acids. Per the germline V gene, CDR1 is SEHNR and CDR2 is FQNEAQ (reference sequence). The CDR3 region is CASSPSGGNEAFF. The CDR3 DNA is TGTGCCAGCAGCCCCAGCGGGGGAAATGAAGCTTTCTTT.

CDR3 bases: TGTGCCAGCAGTTCCCAAAATCAGCCCCAGCATTTT. This gives the protein CASSSQNQPQHF. The chain links TRBV27 to TRBJ1-5; D is unresolved. The CDR3 consists of 12 residues. V lost 4 bases and J lost 4, with 5 bases in between. CDR1 and CDR2 from the germline V gene are MNHEY and SMNVEV (reference sequence).

This chain links TRBV28 with TRBJ2-2, with D uncertain. The V end lost 1 base, the J end lost 6 bases, and 0 bases lay between the germline ends. Germline V gene lookup returns CDR1 MDHEN and CDR2 SYDVKM. CDR3 size: 11 residues. As DNA, the CDR3 is TGTGCCAGCAGTTTATCCGGGGAGCTGTTTTTT. Its translation is CASSLSGELFF.

This sequence joins TRBV4-2 and TRBJ2-7; no reliable D call. Trimming cost V 0 bases and J 2 bases, with 8 bases left between them. Germline V gene lookup returns CDR1 LGHNA and CDR2 YNFKEQ. The CDR3 contains 14 residues. The CDR3 nucleotides are TGTGCCAGCAGCCAAGATCCCTCACCCTACGAGCAGTACTTC. Translated: CASSQDPSPYEQYF.

Comments on this clone: Other DNA variants within this sample encode the same CDR3. CDR3 bases: TGTGCCAGCAGCGTAGGTACAGGTGGCAATCAGCCCCAGCATTTT. The encoded protein is CASSVGTGGNQPQHF. The rearrangement joins TRBV9 to TRBJ1-5; possibly TRBD1 for D (5 bases). Trimming cost V 0 bases and J 2 bases, with 9 bases left between them. Germline V gene lookup returns CDR1 SGDLS and CDR2 YYNGEE. The CDR3 is 15 residues long.

The genes are TRBV7-2 and TRBJ1-1; a weak D match, TRBD1 (5 bases). Germline V gene sequence: CDR1 SGHTA, CDR2 FQGNSA. The CDR3 covers 14 residues. V was shortened by 2 bases and J by 0 bases, with 7 bases between the two germline ends. CDR3 protein: CASSLIRVNTEAFF. The CDR3 DNA reads as TGTGCCAGCAGCTTAATCAGGGTGAACACTGAAGCTTTCTTT.

The chain is built from TRBV4-1 and TRBJ1-2; D not resolved. With 5 bases removed from V and 4 bases from J, the gap between germline ends came to 23 bases. Per germline, CDR1 MGHRA and CDR2 YSYEKL. The CDR3 length is 17 residues. The CDR3, as DNA: TGCGCCAGCAGCATTTGCCTCCAGAACCGAAAGACCTATGGCTACACCTTC. It encodes CASSICLQNRKTYGYTF.

About this clone itself: Other nucleotide sequences in the sample specify the same CDR3. V gene TRBV7-3 combines with J gene TRBJ2-5; D is unclear. Germline CDR1 is SGHTA and CDR2 is FQGTGA. V lost 2 bases and J lost 3, with 7 bases in between. The CDR3 sequence is 13 residues long. The CDR3 sequence is CASSLGGEETQYF. DNA of the CDR3: TGTGCCAGCAGCTTAGGCGGTGAAGAGACCCAGTACTTC. Complete variable domain (other parts from reference TRBV7-3 and TRBJ2-5): GAGVSQTPSNKVTEKGKYVELRCDPISGHTALYWYRQSLGQGPEFLIYFQGTGAADDSGLPNDRFFAVRPEGSVSTLKIQRTERGDSAVYLCASSLGGEETQYFGPGTRLLVL.

The DNA for the CDR3 is TGTGCCAGCAGCGTCCTATGGGGAGACTCACCCCTCCACTTT. It translates to CASSVLWGDSPLHF. The rearrangement links TRBV9 to TRBJ1-6; D ambiguous. Looked up from germline, CDR1 is SGDLS and CDR2 is YYNGEE. Trimming cost V 2 bases and J 10 bases, with 13 bases left between them. The CDR3 runs to 14 residues.

V and J are TRBV7-8 and TRBJ1-2; D remains unclear. V was shortened by 2 bases and J by 0 bases, with 10 bases between the two germline ends. The CDR3 totals 15 residues. Germline V gene sequence: CDR1 SGHVS, CDR2 FQNEAQ. CDR3 DNA: TGTGCCAGCAGCTTACGCGCAGGTGCTAACTATGGCTACACCTTC. Amino acid sequence: CASSLRAGANYGYTF.

V gene TRBV18 combines with J gene TRBJ1-5; maybe TRBD1 (5 bases). The CDR3 runs to 16 residues. Per the germline V gene, CDR1 is KGHSH and CDR2 is LQKENI. The germline V and J ends were trimmed by 3 bases and 5 bases, with 17 bases remaining between them. Written as DNA, the CDR3 is TGTGCCAGCTCACCCGTATCTTTGCAGGGACATCAGCCCCAGCATTTT. This gives the protein CASSPVSLQGHQPQHF.

The chain joins TRBV5-1 to TRBJ2-5, with 8 bases aligning to TRBD2. Germline CDR1 SGHRS, CDR2 YFSETQ. This CDR3 spans 16 amino acids. With V trimmed by 4 bases and J by 1 base, 9 bases remained unmatched. CDR3 DNA sequence: TGCGCCAGCAGCACCGGGACTAGTTACGTCCAAGAGACCCAGTACTTC. It encodes CASSTGTSYVQETQYF. Full variable domain (missing parts from reference TRBV5-1 and TRBJ2-5): KAGVTQTPRYLIKTRGQQVTLSCSPISGHRSVSWYQQTPGQGLQFLFEYFSETQRNKGNFPGRFSGRQFSNSRSEMNVSTLELGDSALYLCASSTGTSYVQETQYFGPGTRLLVL.

V gene TRBV19 combines with J gene TRBJ2-7; no clear D gene. V was pared by 1 base and J by 3 bases, with 7 bases between. Germline values: CDR1 LNHDA, CDR2 SQIVND (reference sequence). There are 13 residues in the CDR3. The CDR3 DNA is TGTGCCAGTAGTATAGTGGCCAGCTACGAGCAGTACTTC. This sequence encodes CASSIVASYEQYF.

This chain uses TRBV28 with TRBJ2-1; D is undetermined. The V end lost 1 base, the J end lost 10 bases, and 5 bases lay between the germline ends. CDR3 length: 11 amino acids. The germline CDR1 and CDR2 sequences are MDHEN and SYDVKM. The CDR3 sequence: CASSLSLEQFF. DNA for the CDR3: TGTGCCAGCAGTTTATCCCTAGAGCAGTTCTTC.

The V gene is TRBV7-9, the J gene TRBJ2-5; a weak D match, TRBD2 (8 bases). V was shortened by 5 bases and J by 4 bases, with 17 bases between the two germline ends. The CDR3 sequence is 15 residues long. Germline loops: CDR1 SEHNR, CDR2 FQNEAQ (reference sequence). This chain's CDR3 is CASSRREGARETQYF. CDR3 coding DNA: TGTGCCAGCAGCCGTCGGGAGGGGGCGAGAGAGACCCAGTACTTC.

The chain is built from TRBV11-2 and TRBJ2-5, with 12 bases that match TRBD1. Germline V CDR1 and CDR2: SGHAT, FQNNGV. V lost 0 bases to trimming and J lost 11 bases; unmatched junction nucleotides: 10. This CDR3 has 16 residues. CDR3 sequence: CASSLDQGQGAREQYF. The CDR3 DNA is TGTGCCAGCAGCTTAGATCAGGGACAGGGGGCGAGGGAGCAGTACTTC. The full variable domain, rest sourced from reference TRBV11-2 and TRBJ2-5, is EAGVAQSPRYKIIEKRQSVAFWCNPISGHATLYWYQQILGQGPKLLIQFQNNGVVDDSQLPKDRFSAERLKGVDSTLKIQPAKLEDSAVYLCASSLDQGQGAREQYFGPGTRLLVL.

This clone was found once. This chain's CDR3 is CASSQDVTTYEQYF. In nucleotides, the CDR3 is TGCGCCAGCAGCCAAGATGTGACCACCTACGAGCAGTACTTC. The V gene is TRBV4-3, the J gene TRBJ2-7; D is undetermined. The CDR3 spans 14 residues. Trimming took 0 bases from V and 2 from J, leaving 8 bases between them. The V gene's germline CDR1 is LGHNA and CDR2 YSLEER.

The rearrangement joins TRBV4-1 to TRBJ1-1; TRBD1 matches at 9 bases. In germline, CDR1 is MGHRA, CDR2 YSYEKL. V gave up 4 bases and J gave up 3 bases; unmatched junction bases: 18. The CDR3 is 19 residues long. CDR3 protein: CASSRRIPLRDRADTEAFF. CDR3 DNA: TGCGCCAGCAGCCGCCGAATCCCCCTGCGGGACAGGGCGGACACTGAAGCTTTCTTT.

The CDR3 reads CASSFVNGYTF. The CDR3 coding sequence is TGTGCCAGCAGCTTCGTTAATGGCTACACCTTC. The chain is built from TRBV5-6 and TRBJ1-2; the D is unclear. Germline V gene lookup returns CDR1 SGHDT and CDR2 YYEEEE. The CDR3 loop spans 11 amino acids. V lost 2 bases and J 6 bases, leaving 5 bases between the germline ends.

V is TRBV2 and J is TRBJ2-7; no firm D call. Trimming stripped 3 bases from V and 4 bases from J, with 16 bases between. CDR3 size: 15 residues. Per germline, CDR1 SNHLY and CDR2 FYNNEI. CDR3 protein: CASSDQARSPYEQYF. In nucleotides, the CDR3 is TGTGCCAGCAGTGATCAGGCGCGAAGTCCTTACGAGCAGTACTTC.

Only one count was recorded for this clone. CDR3 protein: CASSRSLAGGSYEQYF. For the CDR3, the DNA is TGCGCCAGCAGCAGAAGTCTGGCAGGGGGCTCCTACGAGCAGTACTTC. The chain has TRBV5-1 and TRBJ2-7; 7 bases match TRBD1. J gave up 0 bases and V 4 bases, and 10 bases lay outside the gene matches. Looked up from germline, CDR1 is SGHRS and CDR2 is YFSETQ. The CDR3 consists of 16 residues. Together with reference TRBV5-1 and TRBJ2-7, the CDR3 gives the full variable domain: KAGVTQTPRYLIKTRGQQVTLSCSPISGHRSVSWYQQTPGQGLQFLFEYFSETQRNKGNFPGRFSGRQFSNSRSEMNVSTLELGDSALYLCASSRSLAGGSYEQYFGPGTRLTVT.

The chain employs TRBV27 and TRBJ2-5, with D possibly matching TRBD2 (6 bases). Trimming removed 6 bases at V and 0 bases at J, with 14 bases between. Germline CDR1 MNHEY, CDR2 SMNVEV (reference sequence). The CDR3 extends over 15 amino acids. The DNA for the CDR3 is TGTGCCAGCAGCCACCGGGACTGGGACCAAGAGACCCAGTACTTC. Residues: CASSHRDWDQETQYF.

This clone was observed a handful of times. The chain is built from TRBV7-3 and TRBJ1-5, with unresolved D. Germline assignment: CDR1 SGHTA and CDR2 FQGTGA. With 1 base removed from V and 5 bases from J, the gap between germline ends came to 0 bases. The CDR3 length is 11 residues. Here the CDR3 DNA reads TGTGCCAGCAGCTTAAATCAGCCCCAGCATTTT. It translates to CASSLNQPQHF.

This chain joins TRBV4-1 and TRBJ2-3, with D possibly TRBD1 on 6 matching bases. Germline V gene data show CDR1 as MGHRA and CDR2 as YSYEKL. CDR3 length: 15 residues. The germline V and J ends were trimmed by 0 bases and 3 bases, with 10 bases remaining between them. The CDR3 region has the DNA TGCGCCAGCAGCCAAGATGGGGGCGGGACAGATACGCAGTATTTT. This codes for CASSQDGGGTDTQYF.

V is TRBV5-1 and J is TRBJ2-7; 12 bases match TRBD2. There are 15 residues in the CDR3. Germline CDR1 reads SGHRS; CDR2 reads YFSETQ. Trimming at V came to 4 bases and at J to 3 bases, leaving 5 bases not matched to a gene. Here the CDR3 reads CASSPRTSGVYEQYF. CDR3 DNA sequence: TGCGCCAGCAGCCCTCGGACTAGCGGGGTCTACGAGCAGTACTTC. Filled out from reference TRBV5-1 and TRBJ2-7, the complete variable domain reads KAGVTQTPRYLIKTRGQQVTLSCSPISGHRSVSWYQQTPGQGLQFLFEYFSETQRNKGNFPGRFSGRQFSNSRSEMNVSTLELGDSALYLCASSPRTSGVYEQYFGPGTRLTVT.

The J gene is TRBJ2-2, the V gene TRBV28; D is unclear. Germline lookup yields CDR1 MDHEN and CDR2 SYDVKM. The V and J ends lost 10 bases and 3 bases respectively, with 18 bases between them. The length of the CDR3 is 15 residues. The DNA of the CDR3 is TGTGCCACTTCTGGGGTACTTTTTTACACCGGGGAGCTGTTTTTT. It encodes CATSGVLFYTGELFF.

This clone was detected a few times. The V call is TRBV2, the J call TRBJ1-2, with D perhaps TRBD1 (6 bases). The CDR3 is 15 residues long. V was shortened by 8 bases and J by 5 bases, with 21 bases between the two germline ends. Per the germline V gene, CDR1 is SNHLY and CDR2 is FYNNEI. The CDR3 loop reads CASRGGGQFGYGYTF. CDR3 in DNA: TGTGCCAGCCGAGGAGGAGGACAGTTTGGGTATGGCTACACCTTC.